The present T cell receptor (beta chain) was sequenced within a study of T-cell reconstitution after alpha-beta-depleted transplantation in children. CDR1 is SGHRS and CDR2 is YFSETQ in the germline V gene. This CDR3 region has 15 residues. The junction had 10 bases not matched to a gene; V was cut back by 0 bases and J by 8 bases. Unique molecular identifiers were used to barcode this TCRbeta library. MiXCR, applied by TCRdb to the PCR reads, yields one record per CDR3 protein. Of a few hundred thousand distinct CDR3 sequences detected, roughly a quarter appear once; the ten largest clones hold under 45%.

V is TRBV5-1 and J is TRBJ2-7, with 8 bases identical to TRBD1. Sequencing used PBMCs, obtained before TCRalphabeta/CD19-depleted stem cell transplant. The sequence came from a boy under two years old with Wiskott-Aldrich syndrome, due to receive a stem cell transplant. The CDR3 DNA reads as TGCGCCAGCAGCTTGGCGGACAGGGAACCTACGAAGCAGTACTTC. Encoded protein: CASSLADREPTKQYF. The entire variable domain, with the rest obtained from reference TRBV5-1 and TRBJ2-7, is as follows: KAGVTQTPRYLIKTRGQQVTLSCSPISGHRSVSWYQQTPGQGLQFLFEYFSETQRNKGNFPGRFSGRQFSNSRSEMNVSTLELGDSALYLCASSLADREPTKQYFGPGTRLTVT.